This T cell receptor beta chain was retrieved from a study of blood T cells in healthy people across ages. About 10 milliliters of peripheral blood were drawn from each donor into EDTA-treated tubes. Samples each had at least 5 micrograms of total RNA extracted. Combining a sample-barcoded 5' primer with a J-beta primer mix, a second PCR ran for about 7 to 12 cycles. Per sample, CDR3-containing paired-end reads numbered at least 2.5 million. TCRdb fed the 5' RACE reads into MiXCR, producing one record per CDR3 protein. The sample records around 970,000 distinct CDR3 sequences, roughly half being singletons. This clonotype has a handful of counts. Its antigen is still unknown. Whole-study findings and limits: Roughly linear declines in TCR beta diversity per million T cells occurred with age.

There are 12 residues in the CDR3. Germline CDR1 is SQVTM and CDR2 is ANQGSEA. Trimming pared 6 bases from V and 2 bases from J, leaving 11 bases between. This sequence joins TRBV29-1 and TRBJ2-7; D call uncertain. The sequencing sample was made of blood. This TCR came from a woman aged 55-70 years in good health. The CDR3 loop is CSVVFVPYEQYF. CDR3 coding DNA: TGCAGCGTCGTTTTCGTGCCCTACGAGCAGTACTTC.